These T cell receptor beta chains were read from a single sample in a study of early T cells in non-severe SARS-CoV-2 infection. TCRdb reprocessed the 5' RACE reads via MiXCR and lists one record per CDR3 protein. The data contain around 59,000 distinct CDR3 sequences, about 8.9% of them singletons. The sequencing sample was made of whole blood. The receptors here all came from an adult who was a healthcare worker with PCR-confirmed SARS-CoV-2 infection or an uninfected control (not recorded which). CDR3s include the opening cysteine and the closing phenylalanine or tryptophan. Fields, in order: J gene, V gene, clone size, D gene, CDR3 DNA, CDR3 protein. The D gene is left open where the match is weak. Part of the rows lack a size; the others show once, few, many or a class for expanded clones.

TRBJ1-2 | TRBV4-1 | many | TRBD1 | TGCGCCAGCAGCCAAGATGGGGCAGGGGGTAACTATGGCTACACCTTC | CASSQDGAGGNYGYTF
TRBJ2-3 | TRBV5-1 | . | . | TGCGCCAGCAGCTGGGACCCAAGACAGACAGATACGCAGTATTTT | CASSWDPRQTDTQYF
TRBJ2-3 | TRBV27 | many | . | TGTGCCAGCGGAGTGCCAGATACGCAGTATTTT | CASGVPDTQYF
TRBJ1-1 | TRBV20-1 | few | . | TGCAGTGCTAGACCGGACAGCCACACTGAAGCTTTCTTT | CSARPDSHTEAFF
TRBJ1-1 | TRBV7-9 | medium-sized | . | TGTGCCAGCAGCTTAGATTCCACAGAGGCTTTCTTT | CASSLDSTEAFF
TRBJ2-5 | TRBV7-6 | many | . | TGTGCCAGCAGCCGACAGCAAGAGACCCAGTACTTC | CASSRQQETQYF
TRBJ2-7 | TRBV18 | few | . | TGTGCCAGCTCACCGCGGGACGGCACCTACGAGCAGTACTTC | CASSPRDGTYEQYF
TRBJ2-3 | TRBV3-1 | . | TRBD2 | TGTGCCAGCAGCTTAGCGGGAGGTACAGATACGCAGTATTTT | CASSLAGGTDTQYF
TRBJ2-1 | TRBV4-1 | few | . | TGCGCCAGCAGCCAAGAGGGGGAACTAGTCTACAATGAGCAGTTCTTC | CASSQEGELVYNEQFF
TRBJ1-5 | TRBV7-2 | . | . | TGTGCCAGCAGCTTAAACAGCCGGGGAGGCAATCAGCCCCAGCATTTT | CASSLNSRGGNQPQHF
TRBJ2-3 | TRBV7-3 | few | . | TGTGCCAGCAGCTTAACGGTTCTGGATACGCAGTATTTT | CASSLTVLDTQYF
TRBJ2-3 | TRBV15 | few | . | TGTGCCACCAGCAGAGATTTGGTTGGCGGGACTAGCACAGATACGCAGTATTTT | CATSRDLVGGTSTDTQYF
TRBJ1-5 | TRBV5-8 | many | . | TGTGCCAGCAGCCATCCCCGAGTAGGACAGCCCCAGCATTTT | CASSHPRVGQPQHF
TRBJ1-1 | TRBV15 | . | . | TGTGCCACCAGCAGAGTCAGGCAGAACACTGAAGCTTTCTTT | CATSRVRQNTEAFF
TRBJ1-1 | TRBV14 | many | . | TGTGCCAGCAGCCAAGAGGAGGGGATGTGGGCTGAAGCTTTCTTT | CASSQEEGMWAEAFF
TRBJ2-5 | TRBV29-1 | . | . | TGCAGCGCTCAAGGGTTACAAGAGACCCAGTACTTC | CSAQGLQETQYF
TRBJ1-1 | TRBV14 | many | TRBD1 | TGTGCCAGCAGCCTGACAGGGTCGGGTGAAGCTTTCTTT | CASSLTGSGEAFF
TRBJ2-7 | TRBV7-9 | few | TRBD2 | TGTGCCAGCAGCTCCTCCGGGACTAGTCTTGGCGAGCAGTACTTC | CASSSSGTSLGEQYF
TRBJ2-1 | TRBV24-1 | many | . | TGTGCCACCAGTGATTCTTTACAGAAGCAGTTCTTC | CATSDSLQKQFF
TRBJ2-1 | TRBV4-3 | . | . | TGCGCCAGCAGCCAGGGGCTAGACAATGAGCAGTTCTTC | CASSQGLDNEQFF
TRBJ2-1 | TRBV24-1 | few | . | TGTGCCACCAGTGACGACGACTTGGGTTATGAGCAGTTCTTC | CATSDDDLGYEQFF
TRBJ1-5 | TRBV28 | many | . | TGTGCCAGCAGTTTATCTGACATGGTGGGGCCCCAGCATTTT | CASSLSDMVGPQHF
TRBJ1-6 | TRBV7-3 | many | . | TGTGCCAGCAGCTACCGGACTAATTCACCCCTCCACTTT | CASSYRTNSPLHF
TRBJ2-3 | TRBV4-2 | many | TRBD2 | TGTGCCAGCAGCCAAGATCTAACGGGAGGGCGCAATACGCAGTATTTT | CASSQDLTGGRNTQYF
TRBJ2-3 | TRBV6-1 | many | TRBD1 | TGTGCCAGCAGTCCGACAGGGGCAGTTACAGATACGCAGTATTTT | CASSPTGAVTDTQYF
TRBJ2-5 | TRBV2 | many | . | TGTGCCAGCAACGCCCGGACTTGGGAGACCCAGTACTTC | CASNARTWETQYF
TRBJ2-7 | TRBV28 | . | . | TGTGCCAGCCTCCGACCGGGGGCAGTCGGCGAGCAGTACTTC | CASLRPGAVGEQYF
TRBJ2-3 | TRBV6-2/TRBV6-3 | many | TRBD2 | TGTGCCAGCAGAGCCTTCGGGATAGCGGGAGCCTACACAGATACGCAGTATTTT | CASRAFGIAGAYTDTQYF